The 30 T cell receptor beta chains presented below share a single source sample, sequenced in a study of blood T cell repertoires in COVID-19. Libraries were prepared by immunoSEQ multiplex PCR; TCRdb keeps only in-frame clonotypes and omits some of them. This sample has 30,000 to 35,000 clones, with 75% to 90% found just once. The specimen sequenced was peripheral blood. Every receptor here comes from an older man with active COVID-19.

The rearrangement uses TRBV7-9 and TRBJ2-2, with TRBD2 identical over 8 bases. The germline CDR1 and CDR2 sequences are SEHNR and FQNEAQ (reference sequence). The CDR3 runs to 14 residues. Trimming removed 0 bases from V and 6 bases from J; junction bases left unmatched: 0. The CDR3 region has the DNA TGTGCCAGCAGCTTAGCCGGGAGGGCCGGGGAGCTGTTTTTT. Translating it yields CASSLAGRAGELFF.

The chain carries TRBV19 and TRBJ2-5; D may be TRBD2 (6 bases). The CDR3 is 16 amino acids. Germline CDR1 is LNHDA and CDR2 is SQIVND (reference sequence). Between the trimmed V and J ends, which lost 5 bases and 5 bases, there was a span of 21 bases. CDR3 protein: CASSLIHSSGGETQYF. In DNA, the CDR3 is TGTGCCAGTAGTTTAATACATTCCTCAGGAGGGGAGACCCAGTACTTC.

CDR3 nucleotide sequence: TGTGCCAGCAGCCCGACTAGCGGAGATACGCAGTATTTT. This codes for CASSPTSGDTQYF. V is TRBV5-4 and J is TRBJ2-3; 9 bases line up with TRBD2. Germline V lookup: CDR1 SGHNT, CDR2 YYREEE (reference sequence). CDR3 length: 13 residues. The ends lost 4 bases at V and 5 bases at J; junction bases unmatched: 2.

The chain is built from TRBV30 and TRBJ2-1; the D gene is possibly TRBD2 (6 bases). Germline CDR1 is GTSNPN and CDR2 is SVGIG (reference sequence). Deletions cut 5 bases from V and 8 bases from J, with 13 bases between. The CDR3 loop spans 12 amino acids. The DNA of the CDR3 is TGTGCCTGGGGCCAAGGAGGGGATGAGCAGTTCTTC. It is translated as CAWGQGGDEQFF.

V is TRBV7-2 and J is TRBJ2-7; the D gene is possibly TRBD2 (5 bases). CDR1 is SGHTA, CDR2 FQGNSA, per germline. CDR3 length: 15 amino acids. Trimming left V 1 base short and J 4 bases short, with 14 bases between. DNA of the CDR3: TGTGCCAGCAGCTTAGGGAGGAGCGTCGGTTACGAGCAGTACTTC. It translates to CASSLGRSVGYEQYF. The complete variable domain, with remaining parts taken from reference TRBV7-2 and TRBJ2-7, reads GAGVSQSPSNKVTEKGKDVELRCDPISGHTALYWYRQSLGQGLEFLIYFQGNSAPDKSGLPSDRFSAERTGGSVSTLTIQRTQQEDSAVYLCASSLGRSVGYEQYFGPGTRLTVT.

The V gene is TRBV12-3 or TRBV12-4, the J gene TRBJ1-2, with D possibly matching TRBD1 (6 bases). The CDR3 has 12 residues. V was trimmed by 11 bases and J by 7 bases, leaving 17 bases between them. CDR3 DNA: TGTGCCGGAGCGAGGGGGGGCGGTGGCTACACCTTC. It translates to CAGARGGGGYTF.

V gene TRBV27 combines with J gene TRBJ1-1; no firm D call. V lost 5 bases to trimming and J lost 4 bases, with 11 bases between them. The CDR3 loop spans 13 amino acids. Germline lookup yields CDR1 MNHEY and CDR2 SMNVEV (reference sequence). The CDR3 region has the DNA TGTGCCAGCAGTGCCGATCGGGGCACTGAAGCTTTCTTT. The encoded protein is CASSADRGTEAFF.

This chain uses TRBV7-2 with TRBJ2-7; 9 nucleotides line up with TRBD2. The V gene end was trimmed by 3 bases and the J gene end by 7 bases; junction bases not matched to a gene: 13. This CDR3 contains 16 residues. Germline V gives CDR1 SGHTA, CDR2 FQGNSA. CDR3 DNA: TGTGCCAGCAGCTTGAACGGCGGGGGGGTGAGAGGTGAGCAGTACTTC. Translated, it gives CASSLNGGGVRGEQYF.

The chain employs TRBV15 and TRBJ2-3; 7 bases line up with TRBD2. This CDR3 is built from 16 residues. V lost 1 base to trimming and J lost 0 bases; unmatched junction nucleotides: 4. Germline V gene data show CDR1 as LNHNV and CDR2 as YYDKDF (reference sequence). CDR3 bases: TGTGCCACCAGCAGAGGGCAGGGAGGGAGCACAGATACGCAGTATTTT. It translates to CATSRGQGGSTDTQYF.

J is TRBJ2-5 and V is TRBV11-3; D may be TRBD2 (6 bases). Trimming stripped 6 bases from V and 7 bases from J, with 15 bases between. This CDR3 spans 13 amino acids. Germline V gene data show CDR1 as SGHNT and CDR2 as YENEEA. DNA for the CDR3: TGTGCCAGCAGTCAACGCGGGGAAGGGACCCAGTACTTC. Its protein product is CASSQRGEGTQYF.

The gene calls are TRBV28 and TRBJ1-1; TRBD1 might be the D (6 bases). Germline CDR1 is MDHEN and CDR2 is SYDVKM. The CDR3 extends over 14 amino acids. V dropped 5 bases and J dropped 9 bases, with 19 bases sitting between them. Here the CDR3 reads CASSPIARQGKAFF. CDR3 bases: TGTGCCAGCAGTCCCATCGCGCGGCAGGGGAAAGCTTTCTTT.

The genes are TRBV9 and TRBJ2-2; D gene uncertain. The germline V and J ends were trimmed by 0 bases and 1 base, with 4 bases remaining between them. This CDR3 is 14 amino acids long. Germline-derived CDR1 and CDR2 are SGDLS and YYNGEE. CDR3 coding DNA: TGTGCCAGCAGCGTAGGCAGGAACACCGGGGAGCTGTTTTTT. This gives the protein CASSVGRNTGELFF.

The chain carries TRBV28 and TRBJ1-2; 8 bases fit TRBD1. Germline V CDR1 and CDR2: MDHEN, SYDVKM. V shed 6 bases and J 8 bases; nucleotides not matched to a gene: 8. This CDR3 comprises 13 residues. The CDR3 bases are TGTGCCAGCAGCATGGGACAGGTGGGCGGCTACACCTTC. It translates to CASSMGQVGGYTF.

The chain employs TRBV4-3 and TRBJ1-3; a possible D gene is TRBD1 (5 bases). CDR1 is LGHNA, CDR2 YSLEER, per germline. Trimming removed 4 bases at V and 2 bases at J, with 15 bases between. There are 16 residues in the CDR3. DNA for the CDR3: TGCGCCAGCAGCCCAACTTTTACAGGTGCTGGAAACACCATATATTTT. Translating it yields CASSPTFTGAGNTIYF.

This sequence joins TRBV28 and TRBJ2-5; TRBD2 agrees at 8 bases. The V and J ends lost 4 bases and 5 bases, in that order; junction bases with no gene match: 9. CDR3 size: 15 residues. Germline CDR1 reads MDHEN; CDR2 reads SYDVKM. As DNA, the CDR3 is TGTGCCAGCAGTTATGGGACTAGTCGGCGCGAGACCCAGTACTTC. Translation: CASSYGTSRRETQYF.

This chain uses TRBV19 with TRBJ1-5; 7 nucleotides match TRBD1. Per germline, CDR1 LNHDA and CDR2 SQIVND (reference sequence). CDR3 length: 16 amino acids. Trimming took 6 bases from V and 6 from J; bases not matched to a gene: 14. The CDR3 reads CASRAGGQSFSQPQHF. The CDR3 DNA follows: TGTGCCAGTAGGGCGGGGGGACAGAGTTTCAGTCAGCCCCAGCATTTT.

J is TRBJ2-5 and V is TRBV6-6, with TRBD2 matching 11 bases. Germline CDR1 is MNHNY and CDR2 is SVGAGI (reference sequence). The CDR3 is 15 residues long. V shed 7 bases and J 2 bases; nucleotides not matched to a gene: 6. The CDR3 DNA reads TGTGCCAGCACCCCGGGACTAGCGGAACAAGAGACCCAGTACTTC. It codes for CASTPGLAEQETQYF.

The CDR3 loop reads CASSRTSGSSYEQYF. In DNA, the CDR3 is TGCGCCAGCAGCCGAACTAGCGGGAGCTCCTACGAGCAGTACTTC. The chain joins TRBV4-1 to TRBJ2-7; the match to TRBD2 covers 11 bases. The CDR3 length is 15 residues. Germline-derived CDR1 and CDR2 are MGHRA and YSYEKL. Trimming took 4 bases from V and 0 from J; bases not matched to a gene: 2.

J is TRBJ1-1 and V is TRBV9, with a tentative D call TRBD1 (5 bases). Trimming removed 3 bases from V and 1 base from J, with 13 bases in between. The CDR3 covers 15 residues. Germline V gene sequence: CDR1 SGDLS, CDR2 YYNGEE. CDR3 sequence (DNA): TGTGCCAGCAGCGGCCGGGACTTTAGGAACACTGAAGCTTTCTTT. This codes for CASSGRDFRNTEAFF.

This clone was detected only a few times. The V call is TRBV18, the J call TRBJ2-1; 9 nucleotides line up with TRBD2. The CDR3 totals 18 residues. Germline CDR1 KGHSH, CDR2 LQKENI. V shed 3 bases, J shed 5 bases, and the junction held 14 bases outside the gene matches. Written as DNA, the CDR3 is TGTGCCAGCTCACCCTTGACCGGGACTAGCTTCCCCAACAATGAGCAGTTCTTC. Residues: CASSPLTGTSFPNNEQFF. Using reference TRBV18 and TRBJ2-1 for the parts outside the CDR3, the full variable domain is NAGVMQNPRHLVRRRGQEARLRCSPMKGHSHVYWYRQLPEEGLKFMVYLQKENIIDESGMPKERFSAEFPKEGPSILRIQQVVRGDSAAYFCASSPLTGTSFPNNEQFFGPGTRLTVL.

The chain combines TRBV20-1 with TRBJ2-7; tentative D call: TRBD2 (6 bases). V lost 3 bases to trimming and J lost 4 bases, with 19 bases between them. Germline values: CDR1 DFQATT, CDR2 SNEGSKA (reference sequence). There are 15 residues in the CDR3. In DNA, the CDR3 is TGCAGTGCTAGTCCCCCCCCCGGACTACCTTACGAGCAGTACTTC. Its translation: CSASPPPGLPYEQYF.

The chain combines TRBV7-2 with TRBJ2-1, with D possibly being TRBD1 (5 bases). The germline V gene encodes CDR1 SGHTA and CDR2 FQGNSA. The ends were cut back, 4 bases at V and 8 bases at J, with 9 bases in the middle. CDR3 length equals 12 residues. CDR3 protein: CASSSQGHEQFF. The DNA for the CDR3 is TGTGCCAGCAGCTCGCAGGGCCATGAGCAGTTCTTC.

The chain employs TRBV24-1 and TRBJ1-5; D might be TRBD1 (6 bases). Trimming pared 11 bases from V and 4 bases from J, leaving 17 bases between. The CDR3 spans 14 residues. From germline, CDR1 is KGHDR and CDR2 SFDVKD. CDR3 residues: CASARGADNQPQHF. The CDR3 bases are TGTGCCAGCGCCCGGGGGGCAGATAATCAGCCCCAGCATTTT.

This chain links TRBV6-2 or TRBV6-3 with TRBJ1-2, with D uncertain. Trimming stripped 2 bases from V and 2 bases from J, with 9 bases between. The CDR3 totals 14 residues. Germline lookup yields CDR1 MNHEY and CDR2 SVGEGT. The CDR3: CASSYRGSNYGYTF. CDR3 in DNA: TGTGCCAGCAGTTACCGGGGTTCCAACTATGGCTACACCTTC.

This sequence joins TRBV6-5 and TRBJ2-1; perhaps TRBD2 as D (6 bases). V lost 2 bases, J lost 2 bases, and 10 bases lay in between. There are 15 residues in the CDR3. The germline V gene encodes CDR1 MNHEY and CDR2 SVGAGI. CDR3 amino acids: CASSYGGNPYNEQFF. CDR3 DNA: TGTGCCAGCAGTTACGGAGGGAACCCCTACAATGAGCAGTTCTTC.

V and J are TRBV7-9 and TRBJ2-3; no clear D gene. Trimming took 5 bases from V and 2 from J, leaving 8 bases between them. This CDR3 is 13 amino acids long. Germline CDR1 reads SEHNR; CDR2 reads FQNEAQ (reference sequence). As DNA, the CDR3 is TGTGCCAGCAGCCCCCGCGTCACAGATACGCAGTATTTT. Encoded protein: CASSPRVTDTQYF.

This clone has only one observation. The rearrangement links TRBV7-2 to TRBJ2-1, with 7 nucleotides matching TRBD1. J gave up 0 bases and V 4 bases, and 6 bases lay outside the gene matches. Germline loops: CDR1 SGHTA, CDR2 FQGNSA. The CDR3 extends over 16 amino acids. In nucleotides, the CDR3 is TGTGCCAGCAGCTCAGCAGGGGGTTTCTCCTACAATGAGCAGTTCTTC. The encoded protein is CASSSAGGFSYNEQFF.

This chain uses TRBV6-2 or TRBV6-3 with TRBJ2-5, with TRBD2 matching over 9 bases. This CDR3 has 16 residues. Germline V gives CDR1 MNHEY, CDR2 SVGEGT. J was trimmed by 6 bases and V by 0 bases; bases with no gene match: 8. The CDR3 coding sequence is TGTGCCAGCAGTTACTCCATAGCGGGAGCGAGAAAGACCCAGTACTTC. The encoded protein is CASSYSIAGARKTQYF.

The genes are TRBV27 and TRBJ2-3; D is unclear. The ends were cut back, 5 bases at V and 4 bases at J, with 10 bases in the middle. The germline V gene has CDR1 MNHEY and CDR2 SMNVEV (reference sequence). This CDR3 region has 13 residues. CDR3 in amino acids: CASSARVPDTQYF. The CDR3 DNA follows: TGTGCCAGCAGTGCCCGAGTTCCAGATACGCAGTATTTT.

The rearrangement uses TRBV19 and TRBJ2-2, with TRBD1 identical over 7 bases. Per the germline V gene, CDR1 is LNHDA and CDR2 is SQIVND (reference sequence). The CDR3 contains 15 residues. V shed 5 bases and J 2 bases; nucleotides not matched to a gene: 5. CDR3 protein: CASSGRGGNTGELFF. The DNA of the CDR3 is TGTGCCAGTAGTGGCAGAGGGGGCAACACCGGGGAGCTGTTTTTT.